This T cell receptor beta chain was sequenced for a study of shared clonotypes between healthy human individuals. Across the whole study: Per-donor plates numbered three CD4 naive, three CD4 memory, two CD8 naive and one CD8 memory.

Original processing notes: ImmunoSEQ junction-only sequences lacked quality scores, so their filtering differed. Repertoires were generated with immunoSEQ multiplex PCR, while TCRdb's copy carries only in-frame clones and drops some. V, J and clone size are taken as reported in that table, and D and trimming were inferred from the DNA itself. The sample lists about 2,500,000 clones, around nine tenths seen once, with roughly 0.15% in the top ten. Germline CDR1 reads MGHRA; CDR2 reads YSYEKL. The CDR3 has 14 amino acids. Trimming removed 0 bases at V and 2 bases at J, with 8 bases between. Note on this clone: Its cognate antigen is unknown.

Findings of the study overall: Relative to their counterparts shared across all four donors, non-shared clonotypes exhibited diminished generation probabilities. The naive CD4 repertoires of several donors were compared, and around 5% of clonotypes were shared.

This TCR was recovered from a man aged 18 to 29 in good health. The sample taken for sequencing was naive CD4+ T cells sorted from blood. Subset described: CD45RA+ positively selected. The chain couples TRBV4-1 to TRBJ2-7; D unresolved. The CDR3 protein is CASSQEASTYEQYF. DNA of the CDR3: TGCGCCAGCAGCCAAGAGGCTAGTACCTACGAGCAGTACTTC.